The clone carrying this T cell receptor (beta chain) was seen a single time. In the authors' workflow: From reference gene primer amplification, estimates of nucleated cell counts were derived. The assay was immunoSEQ multiplex PCR, and TCRdb's table has in-frame clones only and misses some. D and trimming were read from the DNA, whereas the V and J calls and clone size are those reported in that table. The table records a few hundred thousand clones, around 84% of them present only once. The CDR3 covers 17 residues. Looked up from germline, CDR1 is SGHRS and CDR2 is YFSETQ. Trimming took 4 bases from V and 0 from J; bases not matched to a gene: 3. This specimen belongs to a study of blood T cell repertoires in COVID-19. Study details: Sites across the United States, Italy and Spain contributed samples from acute and convalescent COVID-19. PBMCs, B-cell-depleted T cells, or T cells were the source of the cDNA or gDNA that made up the material.

Sequences were obtained from peripheral blood. The TCR sequence derives from a man aged 40-50 years with acute or convalescent COVID-19. The chain joins TRBV5-1 to TRBJ2-2, with TRBD2 matching over 13 bases. CDR3 loop: CASSPGTSGANTGELFF. CDR3 DNA sequence: TGCGCCAGCAGCCCCGGGACTAGCGGGGCGAACACCGGGGAGCTGTTTTTT.